The 2 T cell receptor beta chains below were found in one sample sequenced in a study of CD8 T cells in Susac syndrome. The RNA, about 0.5 to 1 ug, was put through reverse transcription using random hexamers. Using its own MiXCR run on the immunoSEQ multiplex PCR reads, TCRdb lists one record per CDR3 protein. The sample shows about 210,000 distinct CDR3 sequences, about 94% of them seen only once. Sample: CD4+ T cells from PBMCs. Source of these receptors: a human donor with Susac syndrome.

A single count supports this clonotype. The chain has TRBV7-8 and TRBJ1-4; D unresolved. V lost 5 bases, J lost 8 bases, and 18 bases lay in between. This CDR3 is 15 amino acids long. CDR1 is SGHVS, CDR2 FQNEAQ, per germline. The CDR3 here is CASSPGSSRPEKLFF. The DNA for the CDR3 is TGTGCCAGCAGCCCAGGATCTTCCCGTCCCGAAAAACTGTTTTTT.

The chain links TRBV6-4 to TRBJ2-1, with D possibly called TRBD1 or TRBD2 (5 bases each). In germline, CDR1 is MRHNA, CDR2 SNTAGT. The CDR3 runs to 17 residues. V was clipped by 0 bases and J by 4 bases, with 16 bases between them. CDR3 nucleotides: TGTGCCAGCAGTGACTCGAGGTTTGGGGACGGGTACAATGAGCAGTTCTTC. The encoded protein is CASSDSRFGDGYNEQFF.